This T cell receptor beta chain was documented in a study of cytomegalovirus exposure and HLA in healthy donors. Study-level results: The classifier reportedly diagnosed cytomegalovirus status with high sensitivity and specificity.

PCR used 60 Vbeta primers and 13 Jbeta primers. Using immunoSEQ multiplex PCR, the repertoire was profiled, and TCRdb retains in-frame clones only, with some absent. The table has roughly 150,000 clones, 80% to 90% seen once. A note on this clone: The antigen remains undetermined.

Germline V CDR1 and CDR2: SQVTM, ANQGSEA. This CDR3 region has 11 residues. The V and J ends lost 3 bases and 7 bases respectively, with 9 bases between them. The sequence came from a woman aged 18-29 years in good health and CMV-seronegative. Source material: PBMCs. The chain uses TRBV29-1 and TRBJ1-2; D is unresolved. For the CDR3, the DNA is TGCAGCGTTGACCCTGGAGGTGGCTACACCTTC. Its translation is CSVDPGGGYTF.